The present entry profiles one T cell receptor beta chain with its context. This clone's antigen is unknown. From each donor, a roughly 2.7 ml peripheral blood sample was collected into PAXgene tubes and kept at -80 degrees C. Total RNA was isolated from whole blood with the PAXgene blood miRNA kit on an automated QIAcube, without T cell sorting. Deep TCRalpha and TCRbeta repertoire profiling with unique molecular barcoding was performed on peripheral blood of monozygotic twin pairs concordant or discordant for inflammatory bowel disease. For every twin pair, smoking habits were documented, and each individual was categorised as a current, former or never smoker. The germline V gene (reference sequence) gives CDR1 as GTSNPN and CDR2 as SVGIG. From its cysteine to its phenylalanine, the CDR3 spans 14 amino acids. No DNA is recorded. The library was made by 5' RACE. The input for every TCR library was roughly 3,300 ng of total RNA. For each sample, cDNA was synthesized in eight separate reactions using SMARTScribe reverse transcriptase. During cDNA synthesis, template switching was used to introduce unique molecular identifiers that contained a 6-nucleotide sample barcode. TCRalpha and TCRbeta cDNA was amplified in two nested PCRs of approximately 17 and 9 cycles, and bead purification was carried out after each PCR. Before amplification, cDNA was treated with uracil DNA-glycosylase and purified using the QIAquick PCR purification kit. The second PCR added Illumina TruSeq-compatible adapters along with sample-specific barcodes. Library quality and concentration were checked on TapeStation and Qubit, and libraries were pooled at 5 ng each. Sequencing of pooled libraries was carried out on an Illumina HiSeq2500 single-index Rapid Run using 2 x 100 bp reads and custom sequencing primers. As for the original processing: PCR and sequencing errors were corrected by UMI-based consensus assembly using MiGEC version 1.2.6. MiXCR version 2.1.1 was used for V(D)J alignment, clonotype assembly and CDR3 extraction. To normalise gene usage, clonotype sharing and MAIT/NKT TCR abundance, the top 1000, 10 000 and 20 000 clonotypes in each sample were analysed. After downsampling to 27 000 UMIs, diversity was calculated as the inverse Simpson index using the vegan R package. Paired Mann-Whitney U tests on discordant twin pairs were used, with Benjamini-Hochberg multiple-testing correction. TCRdb reprocessed the reads into one record per CDR3 protein sequence, lacking DNA. TCRdb's processing, not the authors', yielded these V and J calls. The table for this sample records roughly 100,000 distinct CDR3 sequences. About 2% of the sample comes from the top ten.

The entry originates in a study of monozygotic twins with inflammatory bowel disease (dated by TCRdb to between 2018 and 2021). General notes on the study: The full study comprised some 30 monozygotic twin pairs: nine German pairs (four IBD-concordant, five IBD-discordant) and 19 IBD-discordant Danish pairs. The search for disease-associated traits relied mainly on comparing IBD patients with their genetically identical healthy co-twins within discordant pairs. Each individual had, on average, about 151 000 unique TCRalpha sequences and 181 000 unique TCRbeta sequences available for analysis.

Beyond this particular receptor, the publication reports: No difference in repertoire similarity was observed between concordant and discordant twins, possibly owing to limited statistical power. Fewer clonotypes were shared with other individuals by IBD patients than by healthy twins, most markedly in patients showing signs of disease activity. Because patients were on differing immunosuppressive treatments, the repertoires may have picked up extra background noise and inter-individual variability. The analysis was unable to tell different T cell subtypes apart. TCRbeta repertoire diversity, by inverse Simpson index, was decreased in IBD patients compared with their healthy co-twins. The results gave no support for a single strong signal or clonotype linked to IBD.

Sequencing input: blood. Here the chain combines TRBV30 and TRBJ1-6; TCRdb outputs TRBD1, but without DNA this stays unchecked. This TCR was recovered from a human donor with ulcerative colitis or Crohn's disease, or a healthy co-twin of an affected twin (not recorded which). The CDR3 here reads CAWSVSDNNSPLHF.